The 21 T cell receptor beta chains below all came from one sample that was sequenced in a study of shared clonotypes between healthy human individuals. Clones were read by immunoSEQ multiplex PCR, and TCRdb kept only the in-frame ones, dropping some. The sample includes around 690,000 clones, 80% to 95% seen only once; the top ten take 30% to 40%. The sample consisted of memory CD8+ T cells from PBMCs. The subset here: CD45RO+ cells pooled with CCR7-negative TemRA cells. Receptors were obtained from a man aged 18 to 30 in good health. Some clones in this sample may be carry-over from other donors' samples.

In its sample, this clone was seen once. The chain carries TRBV19 and TRBJ1-1; TRBD1 agrees at 8 bases. Germline CDR1 reads LNHDA; CDR2 reads SQIVND (reference sequence). The CDR3 has 15 amino acids. With 4 bases clipped from V and 4 bases from J, the junction kept 8 bases outside the gene matches. CDR3 sequence: CASSTFRGQVTEAFF. The CDR3 DNA sequence: TGTGCCAGTAGTACCTTCAGGGGGCAAGTCACTGAAGCTTTCTTT.

The V call is TRBV19, the J call TRBJ1-5; no definite D call. Germline values: CDR1 LNHDA, CDR2 SQIVND (reference sequence). The CDR3 runs 14 residues. Trimming left V 2 bases short and J 5 bases short, with 10 bases between. Here the CDR3 DNA reads TGTGCCAGTAGTATACCAGCCGAGTATCAGCCCCAGCATTTT. It codes for CASSIPAEYQPQHF.

The genes are TRBV4-1 and TRBJ1-1, with no clear D. The germline gives CDR1 MGHRA, CDR2 YSYEKL. The V gene lost 6 bases and the J gene lost 8 bases, with 19 bases spanning the gap. CDR3 length: 14 residues. The CDR3 spells CASRFGFTYEEAFF. CDR3 nucleotide sequence: TGCGCCAGCAGGTTCGGTTTCACCTACGAAGAAGCTTTCTTT.

The chain uses TRBV9 and TRBJ2-7; TRBD1 matches at 9 bases. Trimming at V came to 4 bases and at J to 3 bases, leaving 8 bases not matched to a gene. The germline CDR1 and CDR2 sequences are SGDLS and YYNGEE. The CDR3 is 15 amino acids. The CDR3 region is CASSPRDRVNYEQYF. CDR3 sequence (DNA): TGTGCCAGCAGCCCCCGGGACAGGGTCAACTACGAGCAGTACTTC.

The chain combines TRBV27 with TRBJ1-5; D gene ambiguous. The germline CDR1 and CDR2 sequences are MNHEY and SMNVEV (reference sequence). V dropped 3 bases and J dropped 8 bases, with 11 bases sitting between them. This CDR3 region has 13 residues. This CDR3 is CASSFSQTEPQHF. The CDR3 DNA reads as TGTGCCAGCAGTTTTAGTCAGACTGAGCCCCAGCATTTT.

About this clone: Other DNA sequences in the sample encode the same CDR3. V is TRBV9 and J is TRBJ2-7, with 10 bases fitting TRBD2. Germline CDR1 and CDR2: SGDLS and YYNGEE. V dropped 4 bases and J dropped 0; count of bases not matched to a gene: 4. The CDR3 length is 15 residues. CDR3 bases: TGTGCCAGCAGCCCTGGACTAGCGGCCTCCTACGAGCAGTACTTC. Translated: CASSPGLAASYEQYF.

This chain links TRBV6-5 with TRBJ2-1, with TRBD2 as a possible D gene (6 bases). CDR1 is MNHEY and CDR2 is SVGAGI in the germline V gene. The CDR3 is made up of 14 amino acids. V was shortened by 2 bases and J by 4 bases, with 9 bases between the two germline ends. The CDR3 loop is CASSYKAGYNEQFF. The CDR3 coding sequence is TGTGCCAGCAGTTACAAGGCGGGGTACAATGAGCAGTTCTTC.

The chain recombines TRBV4-3 with TRBJ2-1; TRBD1 aligns across 8 bases. J lost 13 bases, V lost 3 bases, and 14 bases had no gene match. This CDR3 is 15 amino acids long. Germline values: CDR1 LGHNA, CDR2 YSLEER. The CDR3 sequence: CASSHLEGQAYSQFF. CDR3 nucleotide sequence: TGCGCCAGCAGCCACCTCGAGGGACAGGCCTATTCCCAGTTCTTC.

The chain combines TRBV5-5 with TRBJ2-7; 7 nucleotides match TRBD1. Per germline, CDR1 SGHKS and CDR2 YYEKEE (reference sequence). There are 14 residues in the CDR3. The V and J ends lost 4 bases and 2 bases, in that order; junction bases with no gene match: 6. CDR3: CASSHLGTAYEQYF. CDR3 sequence (DNA): TGTGCCAGCAGCCATCTCGGGACAGCCTACGAGCAGTACTTC.

The chain has TRBV9 and TRBJ1-5; D is possibly TRBD1 (6 bases). V dropped 4 bases and J dropped 6 bases, with 11 bases sitting between them. Germline V gives CDR1 SGDLS, CDR2 YYNGEE. This CDR3 comprises 13 residues. DNA for the CDR3: TGTGCCAGCAGCCTCGGGGGGCGTCAGCCCCAGCATTTT. Protein sequence: CASSLGGRQPQHF.

This clone was picked up a small number of times. V and J are TRBV7-2 and TRBJ2-5, with 10 positions matching TRBD1. V gave up 5 bases and J gave up 5 bases; unmatched junction bases: 11. Per the germline V gene, CDR1 is SGHTA and CDR2 is FQGNSA. The CDR3 length is 16 residues. CDR3 DNA: TGTGCCAGCAGCCATCCCGGGACAGGGGCGAGGGAGACCCAGTACTTC. This encodes CASSHPGTGARETQYF.

The gene calls are TRBV7-9 and TRBJ2-5; 9 bases map to TRBD1. After removal of 3 bases from V and 1 base from J, the junction contained 3 bases not matched to a gene. Per the germline V gene, CDR1 is SEHNR and CDR2 is FQNEAQ (reference sequence). CDR3 length equals 15 residues. CDR3 sequence: CASSFRQGGQETQYF. The CDR3 nucleotides are TGTGCCAGCAGCTTCCGACAGGGGGGCCAAGAGACCCAGTACTTC.

The rearrangement joins TRBV28 to TRBJ1-1, with TRBD1 as a possible D gene (5 bases). Germline V gene sequence: CDR1 MDHEN, CDR2 SYDVKM. The CDR3 sequence is 14 residues long. Trimming removed 6 bases from V and 1 base from J, with 12 bases in between. The CDR3 coding sequence is TGTGCCAGCAGGCCCACAGGACGGAACACTGAAGCTTTCTTT. This encodes CASRPTGRNTEAFF. The full variable domain, in which reference TRBV28 and TRBJ1-1 provide the parts outside the CDR3, is DVKVTQSSRYLVKRTGEKVFLECVQDMDHENMFWYRQDPGLGLRLIYFSYDVKMKEKGDIPEGYSVSREKKERFSLILESASTNQTSMYLCASRPTGRNTEAFFGQGTRLTVV.

This clone was detected a few times. V usage is TRBV6-1 and J usage is TRBJ2-3, with D possibly being TRBD1 (6 bases). Germline lookup yields CDR1 MNHNS and CDR2 SASEGT. V shed 4 bases and J shed 2 bases, with 10 bases lying between them. The CDR3 spans 14 residues. Here the CDR3 reads CASSVPGDTDTQYF. The CDR3 coding sequence is TGTGCCAGCAGTGTACCAGGGGACACAGATACGCAGTATTTT.

This chain uses TRBV28 with TRBJ1-1; no definite D call. Trimming removed 6 bases from V and 4 bases from J, with 9 bases in between. From germline, CDR1 is MDHEN and CDR2 SYDVKM. This CDR3 spans 12 amino acids. The CDR3 protein is CASRYPGTEAFF. The CDR3 DNA sequence: TGTGCCAGCAGATACCCCGGCACTGAAGCTTTCTTT. Together with reference TRBV28 and TRBJ1-1, the CDR3 gives the full variable domain: DVKVTQSSRYLVKRTGEKVFLECVQDMDHENMFWYRQDPGLGLRLIYFSYDVKMKEKGDIPEGYSVSREKKERFSLILESASTNQTSMYLCASRYPGTEAFFGQGTRLTVV.

J is TRBJ1-3 and V is TRBV4-1, with TRBD1 matching 7 bases. Per the germline V gene, CDR1 is MGHRA and CDR2 is YSYEKL. The CDR3 contains 16 residues. V lost 4 bases to trimming and J lost 0 bases; unmatched junction nucleotides: 6. The CDR3 DNA sequence: TGCGCCAGCAGCCTCCCGGGACAGAGCTCTGGAAACACCATATATTTT. The encoded protein is CASSLPGQSSGNTIYF.

V is TRBV5-1 and J is TRBJ2-3; 9 bases are a match to TRBD2. Germline CDR1 SGHRS, CDR2 YFSETQ. The CDR3 is made up of 17 amino acids. V dropped 4 bases and J dropped 3; count of bases not matched to a gene: 12. CDR3: CASSLTGTSRSTDTQYF. In DNA form, the CDR3 reads TGCGCCAGCAGCCTCACCGGGACTAGCCGTAGTACAGATACGCAGTATTTT.

The chain couples TRBV7-2 to TRBJ1-1, with D perhaps TRBD1 (6 bases). The CDR3 contains 13 residues. CDR1 SGHTA and CDR2 FQGNSA come from the germline V gene. Trimming took 2 bases from V and 6 from J, leaving 10 bases between them. The CDR3 DNA reads TGTGCCAGCAGCTTAATTGGGGGCGCTGAAGCTTTCTTT. This gives the protein CASSLIGGAEAFF.

Here the CDR3 reads CASSPGQGNTDTQYF. Here the CDR3 DNA reads TGTGCCAGCAGTCCGGGACAGGGCAACACAGATACGCAGTATTTT. The chain carries TRBV6-5 and TRBJ2-3; 9 positions match TRBD1. The V gene's germline CDR1 is MNHEY and CDR2 SVGAGI. This CDR3 region has 15 residues. J gave up 2 bases and V 5 bases, and 5 bases lay outside the gene matches.

Concerning this clone: The same CDR3 can be traced to other DNA sequences in this sample. The chain has TRBV27 and TRBJ2-1, with TRBD2 matching 8 bases. This CDR3 region has 15 residues. Trimming took 5 bases from V and 2 from J; bases not matched to a gene: 5. Germline CDR1 is MNHEY and CDR2 is SMNVEV (reference sequence). Here the CDR3 DNA reads TGTGCCAGCAGTCTAGCTAGCGGGCCCTACAATGAGCAGTTCTTC. Translating gives CASSLASGPYNEQFF.

This chain connects TRBV10-3 to TRBJ2-7; TRBD2 might be the D (5 bases). Germline V gives CDR1 ENHRY, CDR2 SYGVKD. V was cut by 4 bases and J by 0 bases, with 16 bases left in between. The CDR3 runs to 16 residues. As DNA, the CDR3 is TGTGCCATCAGTGGGCAGCAAACTAGGAACTCCTACGAGCAGTACTTC. This encodes CAISGQQTRNSYEQYF.